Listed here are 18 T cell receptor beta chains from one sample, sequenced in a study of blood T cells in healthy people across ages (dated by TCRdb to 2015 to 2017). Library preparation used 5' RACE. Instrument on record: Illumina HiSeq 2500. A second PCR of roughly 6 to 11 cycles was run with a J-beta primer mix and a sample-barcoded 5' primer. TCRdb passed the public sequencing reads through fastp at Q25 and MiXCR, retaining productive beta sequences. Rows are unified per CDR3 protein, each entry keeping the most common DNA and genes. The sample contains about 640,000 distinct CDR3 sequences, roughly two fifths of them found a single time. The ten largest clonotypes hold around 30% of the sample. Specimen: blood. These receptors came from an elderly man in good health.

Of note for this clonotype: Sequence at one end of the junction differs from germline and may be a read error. CDR3 sequence: CAIRPGQGNNSPPHF. The CDR3 DNA sequence: TGTGCCATTAGACCGGGACAGGGTAACAATTCACCCCCCCACTTT. V gene TRBV10-3 combines with J gene TRBJ1-6; 9 bases line up with TRBD1. CDR1 and CDR2 (germline): ENHRY, SYGVKD. The CDR3 is 15 residues long.

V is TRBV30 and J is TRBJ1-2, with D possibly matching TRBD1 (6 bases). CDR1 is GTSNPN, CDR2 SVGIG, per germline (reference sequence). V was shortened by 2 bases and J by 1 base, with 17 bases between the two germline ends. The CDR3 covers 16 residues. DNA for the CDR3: TGTGCCTGGAGTCAGGCCGGGGGCAGGCGTAACTATGGCTACACCTTC. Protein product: CAWSQAGGRRNYGYTF.

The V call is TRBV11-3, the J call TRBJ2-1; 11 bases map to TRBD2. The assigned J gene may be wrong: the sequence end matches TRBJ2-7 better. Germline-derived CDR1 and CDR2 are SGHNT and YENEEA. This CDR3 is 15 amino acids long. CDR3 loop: CASSFGLAGHNEQYF. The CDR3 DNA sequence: TGTGCCAGCAGCTTCGGACTAGCGGGCCACAATGAGCAGTACTTC.

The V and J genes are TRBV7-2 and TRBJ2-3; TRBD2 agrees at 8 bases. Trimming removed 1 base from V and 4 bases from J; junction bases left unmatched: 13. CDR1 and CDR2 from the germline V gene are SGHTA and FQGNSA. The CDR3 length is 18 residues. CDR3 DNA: TGTGCCAGCAGCTTAGGGACCTCGGGGGGGACTGCGGCAGATACGCAGTATTTT. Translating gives CASSLGTSGGTAADTQYF.

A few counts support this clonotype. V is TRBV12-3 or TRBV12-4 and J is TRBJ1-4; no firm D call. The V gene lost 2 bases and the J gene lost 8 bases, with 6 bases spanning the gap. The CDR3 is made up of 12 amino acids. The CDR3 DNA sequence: TGTGCCAGCAGTTTACGAAGGGAAAAACTGTTTTTT. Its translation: CASSLRREKLFF.

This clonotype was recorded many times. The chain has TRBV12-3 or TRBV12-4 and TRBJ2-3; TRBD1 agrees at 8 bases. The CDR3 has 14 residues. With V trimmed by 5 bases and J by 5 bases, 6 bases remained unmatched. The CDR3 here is CASSLDRGEDTQYF. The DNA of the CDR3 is TGTGCCAGCAGTCTCGACAGGGGTGAAGATACGCAGTATTTT.

As DNA, the CDR3 is TGTGCCAGCAGCGTAGACAGGGTGGCTAATTCACCCCTCCACTTT. Translated: CASSVDRVANSPLHF. The rearrangement uses TRBV2 and TRBJ1-6; 7 positions match TRBD1. Losses at the gene ends were 6 bases for V and 6 bases for J; bases not matched to a gene: 8. This CDR3 comprises 15 residues. CDR1 and CDR2 (germline): SNHLY, FYNNEI. Full variable domain (missing parts from reference TRBV2 and TRBJ1-6): EPEVTQTPSHQVTQMGQEVILRCVPISNHLYFYWYRQILGQKVEFLVSFYNNEISEKSEIFDDQFSVERPDGSNFTLKIRSTKLEDSAMYFCASSVDRVANSPLHFGNGTRLTVT.

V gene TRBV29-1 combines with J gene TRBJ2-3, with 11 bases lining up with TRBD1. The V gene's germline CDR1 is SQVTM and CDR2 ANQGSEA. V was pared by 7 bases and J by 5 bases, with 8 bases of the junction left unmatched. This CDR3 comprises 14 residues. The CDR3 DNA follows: TGCAGCGGCGGGGGACAGGGGGTCGGAGATACGCAGTATTTT. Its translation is CSGGGQGVGDTQYF.

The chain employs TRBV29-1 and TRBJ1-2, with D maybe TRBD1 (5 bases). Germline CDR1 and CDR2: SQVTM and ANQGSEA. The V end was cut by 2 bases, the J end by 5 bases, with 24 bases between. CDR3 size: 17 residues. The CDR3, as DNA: TGCAGCGTTGAATACCGGGACGCAAGGCGGACGTCTTATGGCTACACCTTC. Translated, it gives CSVEYRDARRTSYGYTF.

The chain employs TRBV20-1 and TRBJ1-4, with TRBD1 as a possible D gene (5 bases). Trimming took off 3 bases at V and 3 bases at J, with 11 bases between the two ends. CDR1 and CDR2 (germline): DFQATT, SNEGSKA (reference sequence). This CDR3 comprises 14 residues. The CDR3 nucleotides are TGCAGTGCTAGGGAGGACACTGCTAATGAAAAACTGTTTTTT. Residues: CSAREDTANEKLFF.

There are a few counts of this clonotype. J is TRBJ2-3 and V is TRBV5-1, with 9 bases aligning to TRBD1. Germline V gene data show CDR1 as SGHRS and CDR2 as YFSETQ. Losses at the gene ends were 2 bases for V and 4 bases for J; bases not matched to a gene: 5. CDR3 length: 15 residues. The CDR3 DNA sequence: TGCGCCAGCAGCTTCGGGACAGGGATTTCAGATACGCAGTATTTT. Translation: CASSFGTGISDTQYF.

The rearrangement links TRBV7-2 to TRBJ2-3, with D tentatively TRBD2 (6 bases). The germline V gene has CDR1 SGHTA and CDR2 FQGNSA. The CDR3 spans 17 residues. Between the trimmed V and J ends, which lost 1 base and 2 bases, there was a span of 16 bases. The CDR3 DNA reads TGTGCCAGCAGCTTAGGTCCGTCGGGACTTACCACAGATACGCAGTATTTT. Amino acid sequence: CASSLGPSGLTTDTQYF.

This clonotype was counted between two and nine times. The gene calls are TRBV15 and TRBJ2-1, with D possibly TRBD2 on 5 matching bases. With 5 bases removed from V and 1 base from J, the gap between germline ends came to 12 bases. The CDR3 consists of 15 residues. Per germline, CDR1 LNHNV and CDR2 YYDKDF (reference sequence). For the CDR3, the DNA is TGTGCCACCAGCTCCCCGGGAAGGTCCTACAATGAGCAGTTCTTC. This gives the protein CATSSPGRSYNEQFF.

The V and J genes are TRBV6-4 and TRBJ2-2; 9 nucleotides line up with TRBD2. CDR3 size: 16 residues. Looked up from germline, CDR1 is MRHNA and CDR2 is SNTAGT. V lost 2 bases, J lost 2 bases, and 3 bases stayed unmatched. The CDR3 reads CASSDQAGGNTGELFF. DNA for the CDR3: TGTGCCAGCAGTGACCAAGCGGGGGGAAACACCGGGGAGCTGTTTTTT.

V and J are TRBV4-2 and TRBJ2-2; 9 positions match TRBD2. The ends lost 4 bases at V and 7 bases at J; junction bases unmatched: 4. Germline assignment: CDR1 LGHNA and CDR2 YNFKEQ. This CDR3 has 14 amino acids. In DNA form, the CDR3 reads TGTGCCAGCAGCCGGACTAGCGACGGCGGGGAGCTGTTTTTT. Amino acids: CASSRTSDGGELFF.

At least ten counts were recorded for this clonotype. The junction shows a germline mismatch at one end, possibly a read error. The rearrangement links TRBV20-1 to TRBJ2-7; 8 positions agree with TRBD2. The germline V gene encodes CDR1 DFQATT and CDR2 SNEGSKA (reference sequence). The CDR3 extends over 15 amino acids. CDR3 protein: CSARGLSGGNYEQYF. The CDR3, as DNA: TGCAGTGCGAGAGGGCTCAGCGGGGGTAACTACGAGCAGTACTTC.

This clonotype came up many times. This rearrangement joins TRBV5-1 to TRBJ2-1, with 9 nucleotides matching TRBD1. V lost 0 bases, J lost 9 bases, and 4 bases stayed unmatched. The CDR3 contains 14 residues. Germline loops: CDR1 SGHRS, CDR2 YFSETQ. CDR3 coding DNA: TGCGCCAGCAGCTTGGGCGGACAGGGGTCTGAGCAGTTCTTC. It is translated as CASSLGGQGSEQFF.

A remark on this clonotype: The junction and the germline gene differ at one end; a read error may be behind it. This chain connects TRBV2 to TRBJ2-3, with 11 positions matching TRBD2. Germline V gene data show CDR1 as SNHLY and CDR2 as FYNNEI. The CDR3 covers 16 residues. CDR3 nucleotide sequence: TGCGCCAGCAGTGAACTAGCGGGGGCCAGCACAGATACGCAGTATTTT. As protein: CASSELAGASTDTQYF.